This TCR beta chain was captured by sequencing in a study of technical replicates of blood from a few donors. Assay: immunoSEQ multiplex PCR; the TCRdb copy retains only in-frame clones and omits some. The table includes tens of thousands of clones, around 94% detected once. Germline V CDR1 and CDR2: SGHTS, YDEGEE. This CDR3 comprises 15 residues. V was clipped by 3 bases and J by 8 bases, with 20 bases between them. The genes are TRBV5-8 and TRBJ1-2; D might be TRBD1 (5 bases). What was sequenced was T cells isolated from PBMCs. This receptor was identified in a human donor in good health. CDR3 protein: CASSSLDGAPMGYTF. In DNA, the CDR3 is TGTGCCAGCAGCTCCCTGGATGGGGCTCCTATGGGCTACACCTTC. Looking up the rest from reference TRBV5-8 and TRBJ1-2 gives the full variable domain: EAGVTQSPTHLIKTRGQQATLRCSPISGHTSVYWYQQALGLGLQFLLWYDEGEERNRGNFPPRFSGRQFPNYSSELNVNALELEDSALYLCASSSLDGAPMGYTFGSGTRLTVV.